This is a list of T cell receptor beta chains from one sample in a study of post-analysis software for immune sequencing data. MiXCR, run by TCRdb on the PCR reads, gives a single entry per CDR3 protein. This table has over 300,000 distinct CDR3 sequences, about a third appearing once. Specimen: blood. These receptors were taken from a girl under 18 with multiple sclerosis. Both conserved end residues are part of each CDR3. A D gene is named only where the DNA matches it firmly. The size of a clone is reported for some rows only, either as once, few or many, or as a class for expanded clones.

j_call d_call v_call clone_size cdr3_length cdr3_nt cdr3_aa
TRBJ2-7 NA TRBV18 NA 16 TGTGCCAGCTCACCGACAAGGGGTCCCAGCTCCTACGAGCAGTACTTC CASSPTRGPSSYEQYF
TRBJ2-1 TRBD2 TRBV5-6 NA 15 TGTGCCAGCAGCTTACGGACTAGCGGTCCAAGTGAGCAGTTCTTC CASSLRTSGPSEQFF
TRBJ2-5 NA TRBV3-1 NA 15 TGTGCCAGCAGCCGTTCGCGGGGGGACAGGGAGACCCAGTACTTC CASSRSRGDRETQYF
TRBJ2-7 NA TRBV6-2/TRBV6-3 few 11 TGTGCCAGCGGCATCGTCCACGAGCAGTACTTC CASGIVHEQYF
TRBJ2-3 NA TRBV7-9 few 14 TGTGCCAGCAAACCCGCCCTAGAGTCGGATACGCAGTATTTT CASKPALESDTQYF
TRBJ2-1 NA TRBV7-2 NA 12 TGTGCCAGCAGGCTAGATTACAATGAGCAGTTCTTC CASRLDYNEQFF
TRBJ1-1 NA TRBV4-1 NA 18 TGCGCCAGCAGCCAAGGCGTTTGGGTGGACAGCATGAACACTGAAGCTTTCTTT CASSQGVWVDSMNTEAFF
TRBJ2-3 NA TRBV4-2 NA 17 TGTGCCAGCAGCCAAGGGGAATACAGGGATCACCCAGATACGCAGTATTTT CASSQGEYRDHPDTQYF
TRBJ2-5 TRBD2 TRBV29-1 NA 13 TGCAGTGACGGACTAGCGGGCTACAATGAGCAGTACTTC CSDGLAGYNEQYF
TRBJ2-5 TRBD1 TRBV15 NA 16 TGTGCCACCAGCAGATATCTCGGGACAGGGTCGTCAGAGCAGTACTTC CATSRYLGTGSSEQYF
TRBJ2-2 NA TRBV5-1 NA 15 TGCGCCAGCAGCTTGGGGGGCCGGAACACCGGGGAGCTGTTTTTT CASSLGGRNTGELFF
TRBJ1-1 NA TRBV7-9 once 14 TGTGCCAGCAGCTCCTCTCCCGGGAGGACTGAAGCTTTCTTT CASSSSPGRTEAFF
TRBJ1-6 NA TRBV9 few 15 TGTGCCAGCAGCGCCGGGGGCGGGTGGGATTCACCCCTCCACTTT CASSAGGGWDSPLHF
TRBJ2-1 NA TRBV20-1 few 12 TGCAGGGTCTCGAGGGTCCAGGAGGAGCAGTTCTTC CRVSRVQEEQFF
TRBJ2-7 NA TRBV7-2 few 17 TGTGCCAGCAGCTTAGGGGCCGGGTCCACCGTACCCCACGAGCAGTACTTC CASSLGAGSTVPHEQYF
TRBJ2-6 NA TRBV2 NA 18 TGTGCCAGCAGCGCCAACCCGGGACAACCCTCTGGGGCCAACGTCCTGACTTTC CASSANPGQPSGANVLTF
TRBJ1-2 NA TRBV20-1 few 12 TGCAGTGCTAGGCACTTGGGGGGGGGCTACACCTTC CSARHLGGGYTF
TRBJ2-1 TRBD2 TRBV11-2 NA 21 TGTGCCAGCAGCTTAGTGGCCGAACTCAGCGGGGGGACCTTCAGGTACAATGAGCAGTTCTTC CASSLVAELSGGTFRYNEQFF